This T cell receptor beta chain stems from a study of T cell changes during pregnancy in multiple sclerosis. Libraries were prepared by immunoSEQ multiplex PCR; TCRdb keeps only in-frame clonotypes and omits some of them. This table has 30,000 to 35,000 clones, approximately 90% appearing once. The CDR3 length is 15 residues. Trimming took off 0 bases at V and 6 bases at J, with 14 bases between the two ends. Germline loops: CDR1 SGHRS, CDR2 YFSETQ. This chain uses TRBV5-1 with TRBJ2-3; D possibly corresponds to TRBD1 (6 bases). The sample was CD8+ T cells from peripheral blood mononuclear cells, taken in the third trimester of pregnancy. The clonotype was recovered from a female donor with multiple sclerosis, enrolled in a pregnancy study. The CDR3 nucleotides are TGCGCCAGCAGCTTGGACAGTTCTGGGGGCGATACGCAGTATTTT. Protein: CASSLDSSGGDTQYF.